The clone carrying this T cell receptor (beta chain) was detected only a few times. The antigen is undetermined. A single record per CDR3 protein comes from TCRdb applying MiXCR to the RT-PCR reads. This table has under 800,000 distinct CDR3 sequences, roughly 14% appearing once. Losses at the gene ends were 10 bases for V and 2 bases for J; bases not matched to a gene: 9. This CDR3 has 14 amino acids. Germline V gives CDR1 ENHRY, CDR2 SYGVKD. The sample comes from a study of response to subunit inactivated influenza vaccine. Whole-study findings and limits: Authors suggested seasonal influenza vaccinations each recruit few new T cells.

The genes are TRBV10-3 and TRBJ1-1, with 8 bases fitting TRBD1. The specimen was PBMCs from blood, collected 14 to 15 days before vaccination. The TCR originated in a man aged 45-65 years who received an inactivated influenza vaccine. The CDR3 here is CATRQGFVNTEAFF. DNA for the CDR3: TGTGCCACAAGACAGGGGTTCGTAAACACTGAAGCTTTCTTT.